The rows below give T cell receptor beta chains drawn from one sample of a study of shared clonotypes between healthy human individuals. Method: immunoSEQ multiplex PCR; TCRdb's copy keeps in-frame clones and lacks some. The sample records about 2 million clones, about 94% being singletons. What was sequenced was naive CD8+ T cells sorted from blood. The receptors were gathered from a young man in good health. CDR3s include the opening cysteine and the closing phenylalanine or tryptophan. D genes are given only for firm matches. Not every row has a clone size; where given, it reads once, few, many or a size class.

D	V	size	J	DNA	CDR3
TRBD1	TRBV5-5	.	TRBJ1-6	TGTGCCAGCAGCGAGGACAGGGGGGATTCACCCCTCCACTTT	CASSEDRGDSPLHF
.	TRBV7-9	.	TRBJ2-7	TGTGCCAGCAGCTTGCACTACGAGCAGTACTTC	CASSLHYEQYF
.	TRBV4-1	.	TRBJ2-7	TGCGCCAGCAGCCAAGGACTGAGCTACGAGCAGTACTTC	CASSQGLSYEQYF
.	TRBV13	once	TRBJ2-1	TGTGCCAGCAGCTCCTCGGTTGGAGCGGACAATGAGCAGTTCTTC	CASSSSVGADNEQFF
.	TRBV15	.	TRBJ2-7	TGTGCCACCAGCAGAGAGTCGACAGTCTACGAGCAGTACTTC	CATSRESTVYEQYF
.	TRBV5-5	.	TRBJ2-7	TGTGCCAGCAGCCGCCGGCCCATCCCCGAGTGGGAGCAGTACTTC	CASSRRPIPEWEQYF
TRBD1	TRBV6-1	.	TRBJ1-1	TGTGCCAGCAGTGAAGTGGCAGGGGGGGAGGACACTGAAGCTTTCTTT	CASSEVAGGEDTEAFF
.	TRBV11-2	.	TRBJ2-1	TGTGCCAGCAGCTTAGTTCGAGAACAGATCTACAATGAGCAGTTCTTC	CASSLVREQIYNEQFF
.	TRBV29-1	.	TRBJ1-1	TGCAGCGTTGAAGACGTCCCCAGTTGGGAGACGGAAGCTTTCTTT	CSVEDVPSWETEAFF
.	TRBV10-2	once	TRBJ1-1	TGCGCCAGTAACGCAGGGTTGAACACTGAAGCTTTCTTT	CASNAGLNTEAFF
.	TRBV5-4	once	TRBJ2-7	TGTGCCAGCAGCTCTTACAGGGAAAACGAGCAGTACTTC	CASSSYRENEQYF
.	TRBV10-2	.	TRBJ2-5	TGCGCCAGCACTTCGACAGGTCCAAGGGAGACCCAGTACTTC	CASTSTGPRETQYF
TRBD1	TRBV2	.	TRBJ2-7	TGTGCCAGCAGTGGGACAGGGGGCAACTACGAGCAGTACTTC	CASSGTGGNYEQYF
.	TRBV7-2	.	TRBJ2-5	TGTGCCAGCAGCTTCTACAGGCCCACCCAGTACTTC	CASSFYRPTQYF
TRBD1	TRBV19	.	TRBJ2-2	TGTGCCAGTAGTCTGGGACAGGGCCGTCCCGGGGAGCTGTTTTTT	CASSLGQGRPGELFF
.	TRBV2	once	TRBJ1-4	TGTGCCAGCAGTGAATTAGAGACAGATGAAAAACTGTTTTTT	CASSELETDEKLFF
.	TRBV7-9	.	TRBJ2-7	TGTGCCAGCAGCACTGGGGAGACTCACGAGCAGTACTTC	CASSTGETHEQYF
TRBD1	TRBV29-1	.	TRBJ2-7	TGCAGCGTTCTGACAGGGAGCAGCTACGAGCAGTACTTC	CSVLTGSSYEQYF
.	TRBV7-9	.	TRBJ2-1	TGTGCCAGCAGCTTAGGACCCCCGCCCTACAATGAGCAGTTCTTC	CASSLGPPPYNEQFF
.	TRBV27	.	TRBJ2-7	TGTGCCAGCAGAGAAACCGGACAGCTTTACGAGCAGTACTTC	CASRETGQLYEQYF
TRBD2	TRBV4-3	.	TRBJ2-3	TGCGCCAGCAGCCAAGATGGTCCGGGAGGGATCGCAGATACGCAGTATTTT	CASSQDGPGGIADTQYF
.	TRBV19	.	TRBJ2-1	TGTGCCAGTAGTACGATCAGGGGACTTTCTTACAATGAGCAGTTCTTC	CASSTIRGLSYNEQFF
.	TRBV2	.	TRBJ2-5	TGTGCCAGCACTCACACGGTCTCACAAGAGACCCAGTACTTC	CASTHTVSQETQYF
.	TRBV2	.	TRBJ1-3	TGTGCCAGCAGTCCCGGACAGAGCTCTGGAAACACCATATATTTT	CASSPGQSSGNTIYF
.	TRBV27	.	TRBJ2-7	TGTGCCAGCAGTCCCCTCCCAATCGGTGGCGAGCAGTACTTC	CASSPLPIGGEQYF
.	TRBV7-9	few	TRBJ1-1	TGTGCCAGCAGCTTAGTTCTCACTGAAGCTTTCTTT	CASSLVLTEAFF
.	TRBV27	.	TRBJ1-1	TGTGCCAGCAGTATAGGGGGGCCCACTGAAGCTTTCTTT	CASSIGGPTEAFF